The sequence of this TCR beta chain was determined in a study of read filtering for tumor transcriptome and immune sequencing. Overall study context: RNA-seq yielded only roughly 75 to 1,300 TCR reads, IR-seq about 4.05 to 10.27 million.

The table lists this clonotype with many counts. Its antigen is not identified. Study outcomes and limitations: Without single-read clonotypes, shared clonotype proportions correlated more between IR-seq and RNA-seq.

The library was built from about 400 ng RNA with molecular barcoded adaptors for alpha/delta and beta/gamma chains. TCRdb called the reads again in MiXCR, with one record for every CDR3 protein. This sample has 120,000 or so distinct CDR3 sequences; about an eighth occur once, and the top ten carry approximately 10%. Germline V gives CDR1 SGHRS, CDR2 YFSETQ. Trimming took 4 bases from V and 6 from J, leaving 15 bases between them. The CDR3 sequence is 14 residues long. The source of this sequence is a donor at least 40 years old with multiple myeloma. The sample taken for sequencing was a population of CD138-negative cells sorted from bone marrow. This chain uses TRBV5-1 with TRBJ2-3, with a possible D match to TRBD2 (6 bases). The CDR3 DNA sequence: TGCGCCAGCAGCCCCATCGACGGAGGGGATACGCAGTATTTT. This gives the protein CASSPIDGGDTQYF. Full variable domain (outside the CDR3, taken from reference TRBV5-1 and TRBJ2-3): KAGVTQTPRYLIKTRGQQVTLSCSPISGHRSVSWYQQTPGQGLQFLFEYFSETQRNKGNFPGRFSGRQFSNSRSEMNVSTLELGDSALYLCASSPIDGGDTQYFGPGTRLTVL.